Listed below are T cell receptor beta chains from one sample, sequenced in a study of blood T cell repertoires in COVID-19. Data came from immunoSEQ multiplex PCR; TCRdb stores just in-frame clones and leaves some out. The sample contains tens of thousands of clones, roughly 90% of which appear only once. The source material was peripheral blood. These receptors originate from a human donor in a cohort sampled during active COVID-19. The CDR3 runs from the conserved cysteine through the conserved F or W.

CDR3aa: CASSSGLAGEYEQYF
v_gene: TRBV11-2

CDR3aa: CASSPSAGTGTDTQYF
v_gene: TRBV7-2

CDR3aa: CASSQEGRGPNGYTF
v_gene: TRBV4-1

CDR3aa: CSVDTGGAGYGYTF
v_gene: TRBV29-1

CDR3aa: CASSVGTSGRAADTQYF
v_gene: TRBV9

CDR3aa: CASSLPSPGTGVYEQYF
v_gene: TRBV28

CDR3aa: CASSPAGGQYEQYF
v_gene: TRBV7-2

CDR3aa: CSASSDREDRGTQPQHF
v_gene: TRBV20-1

CDR3aa: CASSLAAPNEQFF
v_gene: TRBV7-8

CDR3aa: CSASGWGGSNQPQHF
v_gene: TRBV20-1

CDR3aa: CASSLVAGGPYEQYF
v_gene: TRBV7-8

CDR3aa: CASSIGLPAGGAAATNEKLFF
v_gene: TRBV19

CDR3aa: CASRAEGNTIYF
v_gene: TRBV6-5

CDR3aa: CSGTGFSMNTEAFF
v_gene: TRBV29-1

CDR3aa: CATSPGLYEQYF
v_gene: TRBV6-1

CDR3aa: CASSPRQGRVNTEAFF
v_gene: TRBV11-3

CDR3aa: CSAETGYNEQFF
v_gene: TRBV29-1

CDR3aa: CASSRGQGVRTDTQYF
v_gene: TRBV4-3

CDR3aa: CASSPRGEKLFF
v_gene: TRBV18

CDR3aa: CATSLSGASGTTDTQYF
v_gene: TRBV24-1

CDR3aa: CASSQTGGRETQYF
v_gene: TRBV3-1/TRBV3-2

CDR3aa: CASSAGTENSPLHF
v_gene: TRBV6-4

CDR3aa: CASRTARSHTEAFF
v_gene: TRBV6-6

CDR3aa: CASRRGQGQETQYF
v_gene: TRBV12-2

CDR3aa: CASSRGANEQFF
v_gene: TRBV14

CDR3aa: CSAYRGQTQYF
v_gene: TRBV20-1

CDR3aa: CASSLRTGVNTEAFF
v_gene: TRBV5-1

CDR3aa: CASSPGQGRGTQYF
v_gene: TRBV28

CDR3aa: CASSPRGLAGAGNEQFF
v_gene: TRBV19

CDR3aa: CASSFTSGRLNEQFF
v_gene: TRBV7-3

CDR3aa: CASSLAGLAGETQYF
v_gene: TRBV5-1

CDR3aa: CASSPHGTKQETQYF
v_gene: TRBV7-3

CDR3aa: CASSLYSGQRTYEQYF
v_gene: TRBV11-1

CDR3aa: CASSSRGLAGGHNEQFF
v_gene: TRBV7-9

CDR3aa: CSVGDPGLGGADTQYF
v_gene: TRBV29-1

CDR3aa: CASSGTSPATNEKLFF
v_gene: TRBV25-1

CDR3aa: CASSQTSGESYEQYF
v_gene: TRBV4-1

CDR3aa: CASSEEGGSGTEAFF
v_gene: TRBV2

CDR3aa: CASSRQQGTEAFF
v_gene: TRBV2

CDR3aa: CASSKRTSGNYNEQFF
v_gene: TRBV19

CDR3aa: CASSPSTGSSYNEQFF
v_gene: TRBV5-4

CDR3aa: CASSITRGPSYEQYF
v_gene: TRBV19